One sample yielded the 2 T cell receptor beta chains listed below, sequenced in a study of cytomegalovirus exposure and HLA in healthy donors. With 60 Vbeta and 13 Jbeta primers, the PCR was carried out. Sequenced by immunoSEQ multiplex PCR; TCRdb stores in-frame clones only, minus some. This table has tens of thousands of clones, approximately 70% appearing once. The sequencing sample was made of PBMCs. The receptors here all came from a man under 40 in good health and CMV-seronegative.

The chain has TRBV6-1 and TRBJ2-3, with D unclear. CDR1 is MNHNS, CDR2 SASEGT, per germline. V was pared by 0 bases and J by 5 bases, with 9 bases between. CDR3 length: 14 amino acids. Here the CDR3 DNA reads TGTGCCAGCAGTGAAGCGCTTCCGGTAGATACGCAGTATTTT. Amino acids: CASSEALPVDTQYF.

The V and J genes are TRBV27 and TRBJ1-2; 8 bases map to TRBD1. CDR3 size: 13 residues. J lost 2 bases, V lost 7 bases, and 3 bases had no gene match. Looked up from germline, CDR1 is MNHEY and CDR2 is SMNVEV (reference sequence). This CDR3 is CASIRQGNYGYTF. Written as DNA, the CDR3 is TGTGCCAGCATCAGACAGGGGAACTATGGCTACACCTTC.